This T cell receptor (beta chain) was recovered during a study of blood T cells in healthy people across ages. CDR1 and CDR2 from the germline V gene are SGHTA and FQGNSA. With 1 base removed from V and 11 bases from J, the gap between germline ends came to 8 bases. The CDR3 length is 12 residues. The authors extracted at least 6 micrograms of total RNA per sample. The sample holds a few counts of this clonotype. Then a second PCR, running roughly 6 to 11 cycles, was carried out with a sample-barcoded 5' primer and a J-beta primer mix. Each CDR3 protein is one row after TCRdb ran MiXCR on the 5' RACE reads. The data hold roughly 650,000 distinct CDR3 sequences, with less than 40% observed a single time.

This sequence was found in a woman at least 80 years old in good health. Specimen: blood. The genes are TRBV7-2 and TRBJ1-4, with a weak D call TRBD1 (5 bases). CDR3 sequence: CASSLVGGKLFF. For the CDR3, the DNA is TGTGCCAGCAGCTTAGTGGGGGGGAAACTGTTTTTT.